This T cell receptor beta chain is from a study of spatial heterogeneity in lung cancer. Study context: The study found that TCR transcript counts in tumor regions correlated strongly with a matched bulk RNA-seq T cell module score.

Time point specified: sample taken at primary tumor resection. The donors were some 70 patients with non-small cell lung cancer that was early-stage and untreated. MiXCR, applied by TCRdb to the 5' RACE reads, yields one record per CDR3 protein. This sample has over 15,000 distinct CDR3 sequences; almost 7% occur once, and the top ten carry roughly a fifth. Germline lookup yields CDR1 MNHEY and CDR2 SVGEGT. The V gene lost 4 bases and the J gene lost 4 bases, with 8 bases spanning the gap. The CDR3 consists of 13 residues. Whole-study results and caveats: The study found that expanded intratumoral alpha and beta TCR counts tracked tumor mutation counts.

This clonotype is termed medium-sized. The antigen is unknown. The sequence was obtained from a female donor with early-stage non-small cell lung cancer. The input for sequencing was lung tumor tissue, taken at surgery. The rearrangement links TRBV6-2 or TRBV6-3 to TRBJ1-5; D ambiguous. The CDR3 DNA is TGTGCCAGCAGTTTCCGGATGAATCAGCCCCAGCATTTT. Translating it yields CASSFRMNQPQHF.